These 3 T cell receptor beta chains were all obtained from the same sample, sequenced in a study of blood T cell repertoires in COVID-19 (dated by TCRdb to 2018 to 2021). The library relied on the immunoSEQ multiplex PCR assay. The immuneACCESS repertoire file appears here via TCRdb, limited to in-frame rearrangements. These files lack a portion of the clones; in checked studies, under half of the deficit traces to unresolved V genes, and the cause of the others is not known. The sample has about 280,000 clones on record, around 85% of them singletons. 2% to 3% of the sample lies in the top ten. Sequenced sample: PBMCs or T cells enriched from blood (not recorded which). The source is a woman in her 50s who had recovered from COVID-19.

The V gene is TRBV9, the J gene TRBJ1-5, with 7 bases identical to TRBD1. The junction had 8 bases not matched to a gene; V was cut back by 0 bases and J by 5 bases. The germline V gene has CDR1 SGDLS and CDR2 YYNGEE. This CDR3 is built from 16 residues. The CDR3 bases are TGTGCCAGCAGCGTAGGCGACAGGGCAGGGGATCAGCCCCAGCATTTT. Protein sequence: CASSVGDRAGDQPQHF.

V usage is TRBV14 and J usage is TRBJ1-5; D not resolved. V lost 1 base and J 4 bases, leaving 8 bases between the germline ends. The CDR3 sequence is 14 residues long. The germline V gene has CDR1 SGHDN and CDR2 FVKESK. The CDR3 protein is CASSQGGGNQPQHF. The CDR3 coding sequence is TGTGCCAGCAGCCAAGGGGGAGGGAATCAGCCCCAGCATTTT.

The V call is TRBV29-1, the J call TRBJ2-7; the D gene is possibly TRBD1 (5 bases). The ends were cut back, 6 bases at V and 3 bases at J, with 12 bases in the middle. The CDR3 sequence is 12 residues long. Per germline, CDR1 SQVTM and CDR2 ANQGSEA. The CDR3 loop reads CSVPGINYEQYF. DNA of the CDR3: TGCAGCGTCCCAGGGATTAACTACGAGCAGTACTTC.